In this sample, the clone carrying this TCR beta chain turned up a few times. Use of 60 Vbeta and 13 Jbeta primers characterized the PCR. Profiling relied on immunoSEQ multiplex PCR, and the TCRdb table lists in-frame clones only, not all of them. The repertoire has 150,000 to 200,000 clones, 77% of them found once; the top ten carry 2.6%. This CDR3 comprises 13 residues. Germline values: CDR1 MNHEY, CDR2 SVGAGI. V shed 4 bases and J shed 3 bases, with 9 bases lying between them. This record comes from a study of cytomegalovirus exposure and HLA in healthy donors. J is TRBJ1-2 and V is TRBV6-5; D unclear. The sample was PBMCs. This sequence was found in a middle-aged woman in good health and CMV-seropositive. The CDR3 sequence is CASSSGSDYGYTF. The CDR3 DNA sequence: TGTGCCAGCAGTTCCGGGAGCGACTATGGCTACACCTTC.